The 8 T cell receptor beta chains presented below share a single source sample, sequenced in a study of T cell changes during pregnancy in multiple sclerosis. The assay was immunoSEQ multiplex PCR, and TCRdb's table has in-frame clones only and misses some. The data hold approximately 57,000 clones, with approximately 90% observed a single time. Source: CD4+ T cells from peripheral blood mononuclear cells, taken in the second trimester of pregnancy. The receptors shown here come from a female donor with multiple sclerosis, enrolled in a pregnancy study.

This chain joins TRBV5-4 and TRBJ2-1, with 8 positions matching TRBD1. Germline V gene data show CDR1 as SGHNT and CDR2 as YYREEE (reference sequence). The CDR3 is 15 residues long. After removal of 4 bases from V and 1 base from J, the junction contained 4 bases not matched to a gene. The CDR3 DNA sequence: TGTGCCAGCAGCGTGGGACAGGAGTCCTACAATGAGCAGTTCTTC. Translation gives CASSVGQESYNEQFF.

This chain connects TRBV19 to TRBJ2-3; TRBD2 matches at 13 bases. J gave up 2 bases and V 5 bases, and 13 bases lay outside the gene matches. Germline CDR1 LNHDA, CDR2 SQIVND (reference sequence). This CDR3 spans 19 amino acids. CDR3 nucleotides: TGTGCCAGTAGTCCGACCCCGGGACTAGCGGGGAAAATCACAGATACGCAGTATTTT. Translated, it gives CASSPTPGLAGKITDTQYF.

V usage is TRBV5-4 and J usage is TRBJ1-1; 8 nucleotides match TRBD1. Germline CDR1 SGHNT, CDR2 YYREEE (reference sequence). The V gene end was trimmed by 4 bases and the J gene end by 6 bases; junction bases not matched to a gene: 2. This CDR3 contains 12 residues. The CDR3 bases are TGTGCCAGCAGCAAACAGGGGGCTGAAGCTTTCTTT. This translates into CASSKQGAEAFF.

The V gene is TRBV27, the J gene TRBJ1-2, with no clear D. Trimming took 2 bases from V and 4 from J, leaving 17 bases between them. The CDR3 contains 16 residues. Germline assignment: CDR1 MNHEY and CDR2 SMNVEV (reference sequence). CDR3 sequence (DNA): TGTGCCAGCAGTTTAAACCCAGGAGGAACCTCCTATGGCTACACCTTC. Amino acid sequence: CASSLNPGGTSYGYTF.

CDR3 amino acids: CASTYAGLRYEQYF. The CDR3 DNA follows: TGTGCCAGCACATATGCGGGACTGAGATACGAGCAGTACTTC. The V gene is TRBV28, the J gene TRBJ2-7; TRBD2 might be the D (6 bases). Trimming took 7 bases from V and 4 from J, leaving 17 bases between them. Germline V gives CDR1 MDHEN, CDR2 SYDVKM. The CDR3 consists of 14 residues.

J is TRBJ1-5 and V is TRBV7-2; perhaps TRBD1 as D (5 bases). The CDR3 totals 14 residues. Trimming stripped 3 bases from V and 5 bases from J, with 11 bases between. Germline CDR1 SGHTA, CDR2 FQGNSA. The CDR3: CASSFKGRDQPQHF. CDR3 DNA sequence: TGTGCCAGCAGCTTTAAGGGGAGGGATCAGCCCCAGCATTTT.

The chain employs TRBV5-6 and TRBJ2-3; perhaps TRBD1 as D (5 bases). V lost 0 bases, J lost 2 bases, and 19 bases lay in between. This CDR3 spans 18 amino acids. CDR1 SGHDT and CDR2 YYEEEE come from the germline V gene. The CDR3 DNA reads TGTGCCAGCAGCTTGGGGGGCCCGGCGACCGTACTCACAGATACGCAGTATTTT. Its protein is CASSLGGPATVLTDTQYF. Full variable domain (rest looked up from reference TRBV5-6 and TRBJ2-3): DAGVTQSPTHLIKTRGQQVTLRCSPKSGHDTVSWYQQALGQGPQFIFQYYEEEERQRGNFPDRFSGHQFPNYSSELNVNALLLGDSALYLCASSLGGPATVLTDTQYFGPGTRLTVL.

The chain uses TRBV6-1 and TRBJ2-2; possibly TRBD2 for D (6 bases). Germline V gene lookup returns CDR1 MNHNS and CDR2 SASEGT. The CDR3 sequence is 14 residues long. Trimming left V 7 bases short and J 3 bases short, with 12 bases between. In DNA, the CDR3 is TGTGCCAGCAAGTTGAGGAGGGACACCGGGGAGCTGTTTTTT. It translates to CASKLRRDTGELFF.